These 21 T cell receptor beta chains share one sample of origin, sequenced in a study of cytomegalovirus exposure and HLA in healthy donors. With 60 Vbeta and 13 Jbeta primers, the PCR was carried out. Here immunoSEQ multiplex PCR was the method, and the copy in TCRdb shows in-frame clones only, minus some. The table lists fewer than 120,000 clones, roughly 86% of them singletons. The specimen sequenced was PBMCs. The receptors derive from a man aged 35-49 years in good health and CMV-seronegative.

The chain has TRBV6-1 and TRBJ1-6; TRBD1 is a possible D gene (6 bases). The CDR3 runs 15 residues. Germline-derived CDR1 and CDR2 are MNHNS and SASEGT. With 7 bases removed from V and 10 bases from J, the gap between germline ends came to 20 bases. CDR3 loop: CASIDRDNGRSPLHF. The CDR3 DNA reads TGTGCCAGCATTGACCGGGACAACGGTCGGTCACCCCTCCACTTT.

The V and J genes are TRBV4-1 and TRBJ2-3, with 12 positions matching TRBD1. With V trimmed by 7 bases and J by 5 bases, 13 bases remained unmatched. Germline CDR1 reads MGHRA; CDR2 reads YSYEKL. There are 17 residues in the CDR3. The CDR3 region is CASNQTGTGGLEDTQYF. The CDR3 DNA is TGCGCCAGCAACCAGACCGGGACAGGGGGCTTAGAAGATACGCAGTATTTT.

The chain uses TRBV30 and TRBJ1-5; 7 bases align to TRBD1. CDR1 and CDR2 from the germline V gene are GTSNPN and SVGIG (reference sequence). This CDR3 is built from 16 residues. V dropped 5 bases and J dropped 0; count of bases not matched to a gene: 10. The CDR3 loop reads CAWSFKGQVSNQPQHF. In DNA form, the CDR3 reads TGTGCCTGGTCGTTTAAAGGACAGGTTAGCAATCAGCCCCAGCATTTT.

CDR3 bases: TGCAGTGCTAGAGGACATCATGGCTACACCTTC. It translates to CSARGHHGYTF. The J gene is TRBJ1-2, the V gene TRBV20-1; D gene uncertain. The CDR3 sequence is 11 residues long. Looked up from germline, CDR1 is DFQATT and CDR2 is SNEGSKA (reference sequence). Deletions cut 1 base from V and 6 bases from J, with 6 bases between.

CDR3 loop: CASSRRTGRHYEQYF. The DNA of the CDR3 is TGTGCCAGCAGTCGACGGACAGGGAGGCACTACGAGCAGTACTTC. This sequence joins TRBV6-5 and TRBJ2-7; TRBD1 aligns across 8 bases. Germline V gives CDR1 MNHEY, CDR2 SVGAGI. Losses at the gene ends were 5 bases for V and 3 bases for J; bases not matched to a gene: 9. The CDR3 runs 15 residues.

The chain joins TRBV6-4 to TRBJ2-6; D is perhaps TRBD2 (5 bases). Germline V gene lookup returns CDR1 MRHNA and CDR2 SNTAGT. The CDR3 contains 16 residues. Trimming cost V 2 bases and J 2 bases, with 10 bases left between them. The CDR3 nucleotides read TGTGCCAGCAGTGACGAACCGAGGGCTGGGGCCAACGTCCTGACTTTC. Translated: CASSDEPRAGANVLTF.

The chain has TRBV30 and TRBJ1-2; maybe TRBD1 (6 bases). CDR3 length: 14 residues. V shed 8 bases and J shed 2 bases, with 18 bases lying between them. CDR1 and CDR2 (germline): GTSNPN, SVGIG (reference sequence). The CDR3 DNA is TGTGCCGGGTCCCGAGACAGGCCGAACTATGGCTACACCTTC. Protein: CAGSRDRPNYGYTF. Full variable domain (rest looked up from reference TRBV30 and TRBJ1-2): SQTIHQWPATLVQPVGSPLSLECTVEGTSNPNLYWYRQAAGRGLQLLFYSVGIGQISSEVPQNLSASRPQDRQFILSSKKLLLSDSGFYLCAGSRDRPNYGYTFGSGTRLTVV.

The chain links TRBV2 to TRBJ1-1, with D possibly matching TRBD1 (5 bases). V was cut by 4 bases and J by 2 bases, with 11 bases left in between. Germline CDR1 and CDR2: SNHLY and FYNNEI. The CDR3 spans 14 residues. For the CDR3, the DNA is TGTGCCAGCAGTGGGGCAGGGTTTAACACTGAAGCTTTCTTT. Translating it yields CASSGAGFNTEAFF.

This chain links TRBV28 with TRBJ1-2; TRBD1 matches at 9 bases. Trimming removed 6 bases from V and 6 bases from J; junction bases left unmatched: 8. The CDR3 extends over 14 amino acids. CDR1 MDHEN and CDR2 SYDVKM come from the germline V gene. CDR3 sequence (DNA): TGTGCCAGCAGCATTTATACAGGGGGCAATGGCTACACCTTC. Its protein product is CASSIYTGGNGYTF.

The CDR3 region has the DNA TGTGCCAGCAGCTCCTTTAGTGGGACCCAGTACTTC. It translates to CASSSFSGTQYF. The V and J genes are TRBV11-2 and TRBJ2-5, with unresolved D. This CDR3 region has 12 residues. The V gene lost 4 bases and the J gene lost 7 bases, with 10 bases spanning the gap. Germline V lookup: CDR1 SGHAT, CDR2 FQNNGV.

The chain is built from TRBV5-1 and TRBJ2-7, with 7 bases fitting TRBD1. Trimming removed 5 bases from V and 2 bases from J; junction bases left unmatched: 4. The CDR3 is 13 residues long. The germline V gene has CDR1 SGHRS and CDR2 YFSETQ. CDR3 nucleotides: TGCGCCAGCAGGGTGACAGGGACCTACGAGCAGTACTTC. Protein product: CASRVTGTYEQYF.

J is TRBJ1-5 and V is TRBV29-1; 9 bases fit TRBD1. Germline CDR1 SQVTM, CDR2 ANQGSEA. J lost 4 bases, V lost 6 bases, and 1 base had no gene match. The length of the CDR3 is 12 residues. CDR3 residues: CSVGTGNQPQHF. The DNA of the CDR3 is TGCAGCGTGGGGACAGGGAATCAGCCCCAGCATTTT.

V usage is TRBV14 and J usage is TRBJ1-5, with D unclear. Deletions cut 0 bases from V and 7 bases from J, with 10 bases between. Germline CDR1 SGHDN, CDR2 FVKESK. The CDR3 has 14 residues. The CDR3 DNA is TGTGCCAGCAGCCAAGACCTCACGGGGCAGCCCCAGCATTTT. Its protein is CASSQDLTGQPQHF.

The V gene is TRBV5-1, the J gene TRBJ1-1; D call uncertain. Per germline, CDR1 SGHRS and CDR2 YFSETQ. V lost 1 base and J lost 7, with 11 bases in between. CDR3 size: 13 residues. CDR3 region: CASSLTLAGEAFF. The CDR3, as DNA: TGCGCCAGCAGCTTGACGTTGGCAGGTGAAGCTTTCTTT.

This chain's CDR3 is CASSEGLSSYEQYF. The CDR3 nucleotides are TGTGCCAGCAGTGAGGGCTTGAGCTCCTACGAGCAGTACTTC. The chain couples TRBV6-1 to TRBJ2-7; D unclear. Germline V gives CDR1 MNHNS, CDR2 SASEGT. This CDR3 is 14 amino acids long. V gave up 3 bases and J gave up 0 bases, with 9 bases separating them.

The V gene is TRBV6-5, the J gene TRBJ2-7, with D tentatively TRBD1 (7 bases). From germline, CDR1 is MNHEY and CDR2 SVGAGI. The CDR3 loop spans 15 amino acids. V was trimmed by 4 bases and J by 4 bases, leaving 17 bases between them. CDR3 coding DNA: TGTGCCAGCAGTTTGGCCGGCCAGGGGGGTTACGAGCAGTACTTC. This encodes CASSLAGQGGYEQYF.

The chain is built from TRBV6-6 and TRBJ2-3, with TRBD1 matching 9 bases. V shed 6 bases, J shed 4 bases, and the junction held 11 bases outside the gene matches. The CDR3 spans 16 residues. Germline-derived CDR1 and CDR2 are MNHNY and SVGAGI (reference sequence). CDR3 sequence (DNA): TGTGCCAGCAGCTCCGGGACAGGGTTCCTCGCAGATACGCAGTATTTT. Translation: CASSSGTGFLADTQYF.

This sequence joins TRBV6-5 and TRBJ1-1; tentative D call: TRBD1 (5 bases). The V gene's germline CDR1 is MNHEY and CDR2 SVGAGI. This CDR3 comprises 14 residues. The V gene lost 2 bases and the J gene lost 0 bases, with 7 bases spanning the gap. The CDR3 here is CASSYGAMNTEAFF. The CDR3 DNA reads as TGTGCCAGCAGTTACGGGGCCATGAACACTGAAGCTTTCTTT.

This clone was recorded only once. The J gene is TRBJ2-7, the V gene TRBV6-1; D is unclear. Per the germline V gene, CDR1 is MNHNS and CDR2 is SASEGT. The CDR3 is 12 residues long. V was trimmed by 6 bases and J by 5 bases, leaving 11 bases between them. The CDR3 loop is CASRVGADEQYF. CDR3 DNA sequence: TGTGCCAGCAGAGTGGGTGCGGACGAGCAGTACTTC.

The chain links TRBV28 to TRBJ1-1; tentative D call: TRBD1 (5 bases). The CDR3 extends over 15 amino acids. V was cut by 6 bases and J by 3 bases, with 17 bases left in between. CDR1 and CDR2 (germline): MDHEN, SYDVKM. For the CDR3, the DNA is TGTGCCAGCAGCAGCGTCGGGGGTTCAGACACTGAAGCTTTCTTT. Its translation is CASSSVGGSDTEAFF.

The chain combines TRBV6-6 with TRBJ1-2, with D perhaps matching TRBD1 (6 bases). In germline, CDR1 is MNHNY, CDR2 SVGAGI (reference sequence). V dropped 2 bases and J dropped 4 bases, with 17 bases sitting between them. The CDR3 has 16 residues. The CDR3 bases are TGTGCCAGCAGTTACCAAGCAGGGGCATTAACCTATGGCTACACCTTC. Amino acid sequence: CASSYQAGALTYGYTF.